This TCR beta chain was retrieved from a study of T cell responses to AZD1222 COVID-19 vaccine. Background on the study: Pooling covered second doses at about 4 or about 12 weeks.

From germline, CDR1 is MNHNS and CDR2 SASEGT. The V end was cut by 2 bases, the J end by 6 bases, with 17 bases between. The CDR3 is made up of 15 amino acids. Assay: immunoSEQ multiplex PCR; the TCRdb copy retains only in-frame clones and omits some. The sample shows 95,000 to 110,000 clones, roughly 90% of them seen only once. This clone was found a few times. The sequences come from peripheral blood, collected on day 0 of AZD1222 vaccination. The rearrangement uses TRBV6-1 and TRBJ2-7; weak D call: TRBD2 (7 bases). This receptor was obtained from an adult in good health. The CDR3 here is CASSEYQGGGSEQYF. The CDR3 nucleotides are TGTGCCAGCAGTGAATATCAAGGGGGGGGTTCCGAGCAGTACTTC.